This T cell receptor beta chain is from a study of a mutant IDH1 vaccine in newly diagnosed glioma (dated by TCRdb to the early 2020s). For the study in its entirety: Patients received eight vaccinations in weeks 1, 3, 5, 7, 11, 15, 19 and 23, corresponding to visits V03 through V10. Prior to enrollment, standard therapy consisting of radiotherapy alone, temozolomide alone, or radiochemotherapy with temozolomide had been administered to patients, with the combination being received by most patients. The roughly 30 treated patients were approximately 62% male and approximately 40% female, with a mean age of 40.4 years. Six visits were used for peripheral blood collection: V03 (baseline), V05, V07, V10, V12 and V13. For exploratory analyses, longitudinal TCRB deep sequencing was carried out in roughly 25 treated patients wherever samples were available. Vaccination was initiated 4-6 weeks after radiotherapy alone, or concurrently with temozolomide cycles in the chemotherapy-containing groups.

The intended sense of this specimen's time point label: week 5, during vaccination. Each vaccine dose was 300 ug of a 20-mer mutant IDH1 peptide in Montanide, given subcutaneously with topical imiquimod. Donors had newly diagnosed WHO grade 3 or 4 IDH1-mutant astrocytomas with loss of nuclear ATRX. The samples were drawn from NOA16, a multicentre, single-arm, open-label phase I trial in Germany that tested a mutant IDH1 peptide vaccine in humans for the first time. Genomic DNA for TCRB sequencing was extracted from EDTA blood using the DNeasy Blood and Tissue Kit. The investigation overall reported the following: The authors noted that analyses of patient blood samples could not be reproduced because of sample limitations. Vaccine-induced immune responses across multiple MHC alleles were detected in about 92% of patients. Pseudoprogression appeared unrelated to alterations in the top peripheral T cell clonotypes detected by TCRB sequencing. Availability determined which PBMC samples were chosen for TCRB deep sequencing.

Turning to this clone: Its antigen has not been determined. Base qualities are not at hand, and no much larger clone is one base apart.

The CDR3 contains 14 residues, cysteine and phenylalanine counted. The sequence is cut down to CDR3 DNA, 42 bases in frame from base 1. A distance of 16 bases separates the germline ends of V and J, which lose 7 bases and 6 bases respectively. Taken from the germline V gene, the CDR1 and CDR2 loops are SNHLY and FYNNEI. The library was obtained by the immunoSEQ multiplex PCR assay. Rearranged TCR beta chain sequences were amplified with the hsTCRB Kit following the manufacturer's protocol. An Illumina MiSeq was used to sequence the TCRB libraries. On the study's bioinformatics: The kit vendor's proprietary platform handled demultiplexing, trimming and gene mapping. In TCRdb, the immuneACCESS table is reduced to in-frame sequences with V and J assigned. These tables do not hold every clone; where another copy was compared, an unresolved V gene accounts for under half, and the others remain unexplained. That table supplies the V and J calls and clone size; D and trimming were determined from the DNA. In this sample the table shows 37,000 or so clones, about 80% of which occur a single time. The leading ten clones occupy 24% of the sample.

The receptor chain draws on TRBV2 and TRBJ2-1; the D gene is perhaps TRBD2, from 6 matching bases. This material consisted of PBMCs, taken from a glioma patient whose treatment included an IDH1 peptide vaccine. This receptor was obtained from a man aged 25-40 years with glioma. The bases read TGTGCCAGCACCGACGTAGCGGAGGGCAATGAGCAGTTCTTC. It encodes CASTDVAEGNEQFF.